The TCR beta chain described here comes from a study of blood T cell repertoires in COVID-19. Across the study: There were acute and convalescent COVID-19 samples, and they came from the United States, Italy and Spain.

In the original workflow: For nucleated cells, counts were estimated from reference gene primer amplification. Only in-frame clones appear in the TCRdb table, and some are missing; sequencing was by immunoSEQ multiplex PCR. That table supplies the V and J calls and clone size; D and trimming were determined from the DNA. Altogether some 170,000 clones are present, over 75% being singletons, with the ten largest covering around 1.2%. Participants, about 18 to 90 years old, spanned around 25 US areas. Donors were grouped by their self-reported clinical history. The CDR3 runs to 13 residues. J was trimmed by 5 bases and V by 4 bases; bases with no gene match: 4. Germline values: CDR1 SNHLY, CDR2 FYNNEI.

The chain couples TRBV2 to TRBJ2-7; 8 positions agree with TRBD1. The TCR comes from a human donor with acute COVID-19. The donor label of this sample is uncertain. The sequenced sample was PBMCs or T cells enriched from blood (not recorded which). CDR3 residues: CASSVNRGDEQYF. The DNA of the CDR3 is TGTGCCAGCAGTGTAAACAGGGGGGACGAGCAGTACTTC.